Shown below are 12 T cell receptor beta chains from a single sample sequenced in a study of beta chain features in type 1 diabetes. The whole isolated RNA underwent reverse transcription, so sequencing captured expressed TCRB transcripts. TCRdb's table, derived via immunoSEQ multiplex PCR, lists solely in-frame clones and lacks some. Of over 40,000 clones listed, roughly 49% are singletons. Sequences were obtained from Tregs from blood. The receptors shown here come from a woman younger than 30 in good health.

In this sample, this clone turned up a few times. This rearrangement joins TRBV9 to TRBJ2-3; 11 nucleotides agree with TRBD2. The CDR3 is 15 residues long. The germline V gene encodes CDR1 SGDLS and CDR2 YYNGEE. V lost 4 bases, J lost 2 bases, and 3 bases stayed unmatched. Here the CDR3 reads CASSLTSGDTDTQYF. CDR3 in DNA: TGTGCCAGCAGCTTGACTAGCGGGGACACAGATACGCAGTATTTT.

This clone was found a few times. The chain employs TRBV20-1 and TRBJ1-2, with D unresolved. Germline CDR1 is DFQATT and CDR2 is SNEGSKA (reference sequence). Between the trimmed V and J ends, which lost 0 bases and 6 bases, there was a span of 5 bases. This CDR3 has 11 amino acids. CDR3 DNA sequence: TGCAGTGCTAGAGATTATGATGGCTACACCTTC. Translated: CSARDYDGYTF.

This chain uses TRBV18 with TRBJ2-5; the D gene is possibly TRBD1 (7 bases). The CDR3 is made up of 16 amino acids. CDR1 and CDR2 (germline): KGHSH, LQKENI. Trimming took off 3 bases at V and 1 base at J, with 15 bases between the two ends. Written as DNA, the CDR3 is TGTGCCAGCTCACCCTTTGCAGGGGGGCGCCAAGAGACCCAGTACTTC. Translated: CASSPFAGGRQETQYF.

The chain carries TRBV7-9 and TRBJ2-3, with TRBD1 matching 7 bases. Germline CDR1 SEHNR, CDR2 FQNEAQ (reference sequence). This CDR3 region has 14 residues. After removal of 6 bases from V and 7 bases from J, the junction contained 10 bases not matched to a gene. The CDR3 sequence: CASRTGTDPYTQYF. The CDR3 coding sequence is TGTGCCAGCAGAACAGGGACAGACCCCTATACGCAGTATTTT.

The sample holds a few counts of this clone. The CDR3 loop reads CASSYGTSGTDEQFF. The CDR3 region has the DNA TGTGCCAGCAGTTATGGGACTAGCGGGACCGATGAGCAGTTCTTC. This chain connects TRBV6-5 to TRBJ2-1, with TRBD2 identical over 13 bases. The germline V gene encodes CDR1 MNHEY and CDR2 SVGAGI. The ends lost 3 bases at V and 8 bases at J; junction bases unmatched: 4. The CDR3 is 15 residues long.

V gene TRBV19 combines with J gene TRBJ2-3; D might be TRBD1 (5 bases). This CDR3 has 16 residues. Trimming removed 3 bases from V and 0 bases from J, with 13 bases in between. Germline lookup yields CDR1 LNHDA and CDR2 SQIVND (reference sequence). For the CDR3, the DNA is TGTGCCAGTAGTATGGACATATCCGCTAGCACAGATACGCAGTATTTT. It translates to CASSMDISASTDTQYF. Looking up the rest from reference TRBV19 and TRBJ2-3 gives the full variable domain: DGGITQSPKYLFRKEGQNVTLSCEQNLNHDAMYWYRQDPGQGLRLIYYSQIVNDFQKGDIAEGYSVSREKKESFPLTVTSAQKNPTAFYLCASSMDISASTDTQYFGPGTRLTVL.

This clone has only one observation. This chain uses TRBV10-1 with TRBJ1-1; TRBD1 matches 7 bases. The CDR3 runs 15 residues. Germline trimming cut 1 base from V and 8 bases from J; bases unmatched to any gene: 10. The V gene's germline CDR1 is WNHNN and CDR2 SYGVQD (reference sequence). The CDR3 region is CASSELTGQAPEAFF. CDR3 coding DNA: TGCGCCAGCAGTGAGTTAACCGGACAGGCTCCAGAAGCTTTCTTT.

This clone was found a few times. The chain links TRBV28 to TRBJ1-3, with TRBD1 identical over 10 bases. Germline CDR1 MDHEN, CDR2 SYDVKM. The CDR3 covers 14 residues. J was trimmed by 6 bases and V by 6 bases; bases with no gene match: 5. CDR3 nucleotides: TGTGCCAGCAGCGACAGGGGGCGGGAAAACACCATATATTTT. As protein: CASSDRGRENTIYF.

V gene TRBV2 combines with J gene TRBJ2-4; the match to TRBD1 covers 12 bases. V shed 6 bases, J shed 8 bases, and the junction held 5 bases outside the gene matches. In germline, CDR1 is SNHLY, CDR2 FYNNEI. This CDR3 has 14 amino acids. CDR3 region: CASRGTGGDDIQYF. The CDR3 nucleotides read TGTGCCAGCAGAGGGACAGGGGGCGATGACATTCAGTACTTC.

The chain joins TRBV29-1 to TRBJ2-5, with D possibly matching TRBD2 (6 bases). This CDR3 is built from 12 residues. Germline-derived CDR1 and CDR2 are SQVTM and ANQGSEA. V was clipped by 7 bases and J by 5 bases, with 14 bases between them. DNA for the CDR3: TGCAGCGCTAGCGAGGGTAGGGAGACCCAGTACTTC. This encodes CSASEGRETQYF.

The rearrangement uses TRBV28 and TRBJ1-2; 10 nucleotides match TRBD1. Trimming took 3 bases from V and 4 from J; bases not matched to a gene: 2. CDR3 length equals 14 residues. The germline CDR1 and CDR2 sequences are MDHEN and SYDVKM. CDR3 protein: CASSLRDRGYGYTF. CDR3 bases: TGTGCCAGCAGTTTGCGGGACAGGGGCTATGGCTACACCTTC.

The sample holds a few counts of this clone. This chain joins TRBV6-5 and TRBJ2-7; no clear D. The CDR3 is 15 residues long. The germline gives CDR1 MNHEY, CDR2 SVGAGI. The V gene lost 10 bases and the J gene lost 0 bases, with 19 bases spanning the gap. Written as DNA, the CDR3 is TGTGCCACCGGCGAGGAATTTCCGAGCTCCTACGAGCAGTACTTC. Translation: CATGEEFPSSYEQYF.